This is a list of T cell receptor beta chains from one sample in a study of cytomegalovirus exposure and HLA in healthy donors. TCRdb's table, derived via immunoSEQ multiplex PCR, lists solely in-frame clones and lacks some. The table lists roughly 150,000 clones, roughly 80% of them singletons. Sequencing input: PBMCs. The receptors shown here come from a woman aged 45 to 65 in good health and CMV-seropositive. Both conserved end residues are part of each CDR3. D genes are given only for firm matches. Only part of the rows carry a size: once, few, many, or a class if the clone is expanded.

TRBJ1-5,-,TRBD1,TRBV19,CASNRQGGGNQPQHF,TGTGCCAGTAATAGACAGGGCGGGGGCAATCAGCCCCAGCATTTT
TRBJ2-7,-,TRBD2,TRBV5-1,CASSLGGASGGEGPSREQYF,TGCGCCAGCAGCTTGGGCGGGGCCAGCGGGGGGGAAGGACCTTCTCGGGAGCAGTACTTC
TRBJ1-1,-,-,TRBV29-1,CSVYDREAFF,TGCAGCGTTTACGACAGGGAAGCTTTCTTT
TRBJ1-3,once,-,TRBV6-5,CASSQTKTSGNTIYF,TGTGCCAGCAGCCAAACAAAAACCTCTGGAAACACCATATATTTT
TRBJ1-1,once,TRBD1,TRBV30,CAQRDSTEAFF,TGTGCCCAACGGGACAGCACTGAAGCTTTCTTT
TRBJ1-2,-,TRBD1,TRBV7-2,CASSRRQGASYGYTF,TGTGCCAGCAGCCGCCGACAGGGGGCGAGCTATGGCTACACCTTC
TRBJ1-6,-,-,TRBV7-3,CASSFGENSPLHF,TGTGCCAGCAGCTTCGGGGAGAACTCACCCCTCCACTTT
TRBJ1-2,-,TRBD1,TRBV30,CAWSHSGTGNYGYTF,TGTGCCTGGAGTCATTCCGGGACAGGGAACTATGGCTACACCTTC
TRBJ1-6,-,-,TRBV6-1,CASSDVTGFSPLHF,TGTGCCAGCAGTGATGTGACAGGTTTCTCACCCCTCCACTTT
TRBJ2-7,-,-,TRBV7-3,CASSRGDTYEQYF,TGTGCCAGCAGCCGGGGGGACACCTACGAGCAGTACTTC
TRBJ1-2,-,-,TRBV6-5,CASKGPTGYTF,TGTGCCAGCAAGGGGCCTACTGGCTACACCTTC
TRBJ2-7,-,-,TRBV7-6,CASSSRWGRDSYEQYF,TGTGCCAGCAGCTCTCGGTGGGGCAGGGACTCCTACGAGCAGTACTTC
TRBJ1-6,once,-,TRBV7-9,CSSSLDRGTGNSPLHF,TGTTCCAGCAGCTTAGATCGCGGGACGGGGAATTCACCCCTCCACTTT
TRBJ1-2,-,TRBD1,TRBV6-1,CASSEAGQAYGYTF,TGTGCTAGCAGTGAAGCAGGACAGGCCTATGGCTACACCTTC
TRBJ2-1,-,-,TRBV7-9,CASSLEGVGNEQFF,TGTGCCAGCAGCTTGGAGGGCGTGGGCAATGAGCAGTTCTTC
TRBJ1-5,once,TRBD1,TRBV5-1,CASSEQGARNQPQHF,TGCGCCAGCAGCGAACAGGGGGCGAGGAATCAGCCCCAGCATTTT
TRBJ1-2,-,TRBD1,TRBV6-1,CASSESGQAYYGYTF,TGTGCCAGCAGTGAGTCGGGACAGGCTTACTATGGCTACACCTTC
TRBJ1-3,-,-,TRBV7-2,CASSQDGRNTIYF,TGTGCCAGCAGCCAGGACGGGAGAAACACCATATATTTT
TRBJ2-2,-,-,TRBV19,CASSIIGVTGELFF,TGTGCCAGTAGTATTATCGGGGTCACCGGGGAGCTGTTTTTT
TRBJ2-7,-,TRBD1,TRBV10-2,CASTPGGGQGYEQYF,TGCGCCAGCACCCCTGGAGGGGGACAGGGCTACGAGCAGTACTTC
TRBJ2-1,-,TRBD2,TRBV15,CATSRDERGGYNEQFF,TGTGCCACCAGCAGAGATGAGCGGGGGGGGTACAATGAGCAGTTCTTC
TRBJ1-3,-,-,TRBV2,CASSRLATATYF,TGTGCCAGCAGTCGTCTAGCGACAGCCACATATTTT
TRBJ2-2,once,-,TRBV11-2,CASSLPVTGELFF,TGTGCCAGCAGCCTACCTGTAACCGGGGAGCTGTTTTTT